One and the same sample provided the 25 T cell receptor beta chains below, sequenced in a study of blood T cell repertoires in COVID-19. Produced via immunoSEQ multiplex PCR; TCRdb's table is partial and in-frame only. The top ten clones hold approximately 0.8% of a sample with 150,000 to 200,000 clones, less than 95% of them seen once. Sequences were obtained from peripheral blood. Receptor source: a young man with COVID-19, enrolled during active disease.

The chain combines TRBV18 with TRBJ1-2; TRBD1 matches at 7 bases. CDR1 KGHSH and CDR2 LQKENI come from the germline V gene. After removal of 4 bases from V and 4 bases from J, the junction contained 6 bases not matched to a gene. CDR3 length: 14 residues. CDR3 residues: CASSRDSESYGYTF. The CDR3 DNA follows: TGTGCCAGCTCACGGGACAGCGAATCCTATGGCTACACCTTC. The full variable domain, with the rest looked up from reference TRBV18 and TRBJ1-2, is NAGVMQNPRHLVRRRGQEARLRCSPMKGHSHVYWYRQLPEEGLKFMVYLQKENIIDESGMPKERFSAEFPKEGPSILRIQQVVRGDSAAYFCASSRDSESYGYTFGSGTRLTVV.

The chain recombines TRBV12-3 or TRBV12-4 with TRBJ1-2; 7 nucleotides agree with TRBD1. CDR3 length equals 13 residues. V gave up 7 bases and J gave up 7 bases; unmatched junction bases: 9. The CDR3 DNA follows: TGTGCCAGCACCTTGGGGACAGCGGGTGGCTACACCTTC. Protein: CASTLGTAGGYTF.

This clone was counted a few times. This sample includes further DNA sequences coding for the same CDR3. The chain links TRBV5-1 to TRBJ2-1; D is uncertain. From germline, CDR1 is SGHRS and CDR2 YFSETQ. V was cut by 0 bases and J by 0 bases, with 7 bases left in between. The CDR3 has 15 residues. In DNA, the CDR3 is TGCGCCAGCAGCTTGGAGGCAGGCTCCTACAATGAGCAGTTCTTC. Translated: CASSLEAGSYNEQFF.

The DNA of the CDR3 is TGTGCCAGCAGTTACACGAGACAGGGGAAATACGAGCAGTACTTC. It encodes CASSYTRQGKYEQYF. The V call is TRBV6-6, the J call TRBJ2-7, with 8 nucleotides matching TRBD1. Germline assignment: CDR1 MNHNY and CDR2 SVGAGI (reference sequence). Trimming removed 2 bases from V and 4 bases from J; junction bases left unmatched: 7. The CDR3 contains 15 residues.

V usage is TRBV6-5 and J usage is TRBJ2-7; possible D gene TRBD1, 6 bases. Trimming pared 6 bases from V and 0 bases from J, leaving 15 bases between. CDR3 length: 15 amino acids. Per the germline V gene, CDR1 is MNHEY and CDR2 is SVGAGI. CDR3 region: CASRPWDILSYEQYF. The CDR3 nucleotides are TGTGCCAGCAGGCCCTGGGACATCCTCTCCTACGAGCAGTACTTC.

This clone was counted a single time. The chain recombines TRBV19 with TRBJ1-1; possibly TRBD1 for D (6 bases). V gave up 6 bases and J gave up 4 bases, with 18 bases separating them. The CDR3 is made up of 15 amino acids. CDR1 is LNHDA, CDR2 SQIVND, per germline (reference sequence). DNA of the CDR3: TGTGCCAGTAGGGAGACAGGCCGAGGTGCCACTGAAGCTTTCTTT. This translates into CASRETGRGATEAFF.

The rearrangement uses TRBV6-5 and TRBJ1-1; perhaps TRBD1 as D (6 bases). Germline CDR1 MNHEY, CDR2 SVGAGI. Trimming took 7 bases from V and 3 from J, leaving 15 bases between them. This CDR3 has 14 amino acids. The CDR3 protein is CASNAFRGYTEAFF. In nucleotides, the CDR3 is TGTGCCAGCAACGCTTTCAGGGGATACACTGAAGCTTTCTTT.

J is TRBJ1-2 and V is TRBV7-2, with D perhaps matching TRBD1 (5 bases). CDR1 is SGHTA, CDR2 FQGNSA, per germline. There are 15 residues in the CDR3. Trimming took off 5 bases at V and 6 bases at J, with 19 bases between the two ends. The CDR3 loop is CASSPPWGIRDGYTF. The CDR3 nucleotides are TGTGCCAGCAGCCCACCGTGGGGCATAAGGGATGGCTACACCTTC.

The genes are TRBV30 and TRBJ1-1; 8 nucleotides match TRBD1. CDR1 is GTSNPN, CDR2 SVGIG, per germline (reference sequence). The junction had 9 bases not matched to a gene; V was cut back by 5 bases and J by 1 base. The CDR3 sequence is 15 residues long. The CDR3 DNA reads TGTGCCTGGGAGGGGGACAGGCCAACGAACACTGAAGCTTTCTTT. Translating gives CAWEGDRPTNTEAFF.

This rearrangement joins TRBV7-3 to TRBJ2-1; a possible D gene is TRBD2 (6 bases). The CDR3 sequence is 14 residues long. The V end lost 3 bases, the J end lost 2 bases, and 8 bases lay between the germline ends. The germline CDR1 and CDR2 sequences are SGHTA and FQGTGA. The CDR3 coding sequence is TGTGCCAGCAGCTTCGGCGGGGCCTACAATGAGCAGTTCTTC. Its translation: CASSFGGAYNEQFF.

The CDR3 DNA sequence: TGCGCCAGCAAACTCGCGGGTTCTGAAGCTTTCTTT. It translates to CASKLAGSEAFF. V gene TRBV5-1 combines with J gene TRBJ1-1; D is undetermined. The CDR3 totals 12 residues. Looked up from germline, CDR1 is SGHRS and CDR2 is YFSETQ. Between the trimmed V and J ends, which lost 6 bases and 6 bases, there was a span of 12 bases. Drawing the rest from reference TRBV5-1 and TRBJ1-1, the complete variable domain is KAGVTQTPRYLIKTRGQQVTLSCSPISGHRSVSWYQQTPGQGLQFLFEYFSETQRNKGNFPGRFSGRQFSNSRSEMNVSTLELGDSALYLCASKLAGSEAFFGQGTRLTVV.

The chain recombines TRBV19 with TRBJ1-1; TRBD1 might be the D (6 bases). The CDR3 extends over 16 amino acids. Germline V lookup: CDR1 LNHDA, CDR2 SQIVND (reference sequence). V was cut by 2 bases and J by 1 base, with 14 bases left in between. The CDR3 is CASSIRAPQGNTEAFF. The CDR3 nucleotides read TGTGCCAGTAGTATACGGGCCCCACAGGGGAACACTGAAGCTTTCTTT.

In its sample, this clone was seen once. This sequence joins TRBV10-2 and TRBJ1-5, with TRBD1 identical over 8 bases. CDR3 length equals 16 residues. Germline V gene lookup returns CDR1 WSHSY and CDR2 SAAADI. The junction had 5 bases not matched to a gene; V was cut back by 4 bases and J by 0 bases. CDR3 bases: TGCGCCAGCAGTGCCCACGACAGGGGTAGCAATCAGCCCCAGCATTTT. Translating it yields CASSAHDRGSNQPQHF.

This chain uses TRBV2 with TRBJ1-6; tentative D call: TRBD1 (6 bases). Germline CDR1 and CDR2: SNHLY and FYNNEI. Trimming stripped 4 bases from V and 7 bases from J, with 11 bases between. The CDR3 has 14 residues. The CDR3 nucleotides read TGTGCCAGCAGTGGGGCAAGGGGGAATTCACCCCTCCACTTT. This encodes CASSGARGNSPLHF.

This chain links TRBV6-5 with TRBJ2-7, with TRBD1 matching 9 bases. Trimming took 6 bases from V and 6 from J; bases not matched to a gene: 6. Per the germline V gene, CDR1 is MNHEY and CDR2 is SVGAGI. CDR3 length equals 13 residues. In nucleotides, the CDR3 is TGTGCCAGCAGCCGGGACAGGGAGGCCGAGCAGTACTTC. Amino acids: CASSRDREAEQYF.

This rearrangement joins TRBV30 to TRBJ1-5, with D uncertain. Trimming took 3 bases from V and 1 from J, leaving 7 bases between them. The CDR3 totals 13 residues. Looked up from germline, CDR1 is GTSNPN and CDR2 is SVGIG (reference sequence). The CDR3 DNA reads TGTGCCTGGAGCCTCTTAAGCAATCAGCCCCAGCATTTT. The encoded protein is CAWSLLSNQPQHF.

The chain uses TRBV7-3 and TRBJ2-2, with TRBD2 matching 8 bases. This CDR3 has 16 residues. Germline V gene sequence: CDR1 SGHTA, CDR2 FQGTGA. Trimming removed 6 bases from V and 5 bases from J; junction bases left unmatched: 11. This CDR3 reads CASRLLSGGETGELFF. DNA of the CDR3: TGTGCCAGCAGGCTACTCTCCGGGGGGGAAACCGGGGAGCTGTTTTTT.

This CDR3 reads CASSLGGGSDQPQHF. As DNA, the CDR3 is TGTGCCAGCTCACTGGGCGGGGGGAGTGACCAGCCCCAGCATTTT. The chain recombines TRBV18 with TRBJ1-5; D is perhaps TRBD1 (5 bases). V shed 4 bases and J shed 7 bases, with 17 bases lying between them. Germline V gene lookup returns CDR1 KGHSH and CDR2 LQKENI. The CDR3 is made up of 15 amino acids.

The rearrangement uses TRBV6-5 and TRBJ2-1; 9 positions agree with TRBD2. The CDR3 sequence is 13 residues long. Germline lookup yields CDR1 MNHEY and CDR2 SVGAGI. V shed 6 bases, J shed 9 bases, and the junction held 6 bases outside the gene matches. The CDR3: CASRLGTSSEQFF. The CDR3 nucleotides are TGTGCCAGCAGGCTGGGGACTAGCAGTGAGCAGTTCTTC.

The V gene is TRBV5-1, the J gene TRBJ1-6; D remains ambiguous. Germline values: CDR1 SGHRS, CDR2 YFSETQ. Trimming removed 0 bases from V and 4 bases from J, with 5 bases in between. This CDR3 comprises 14 residues. Here the CDR3 DNA reads TGCGCCAGCAGCTTGGGGCAGTATAATTCACCCCTCCACTTT. Translating gives CASSLGQYNSPLHF.

The V gene is TRBV3-1 (or the pseudogene TRBV3-2), the J gene TRBJ2-7; D gene uncertain. CDR1 LGHDT and CDR2 YNNKEL come from the germline V gene (reference sequence). Trimming took 8 bases from V and 1 from J, leaving 15 bases between them. The CDR3 contains 14 residues. The CDR3 DNA is TGTGCCAGCCCGCCGGCAGGTTGTTCCTACGAGCAGTACTTC. Its translation: CASPPAGCSYEQYF.

This chain uses TRBV7-9 with TRBJ2-2, with no clear D. The V gene lost 3 bases and the J gene lost 6 bases, with 11 bases spanning the gap. Germline V gene lookup returns CDR1 SEHNR and CDR2 FQNEAQ (reference sequence). The CDR3 contains 14 residues. This CDR3 reads CASSFGRLSGELFF. The CDR3 DNA follows: TGTGCCAGCAGCTTCGGCAGACTTTCCGGGGAGCTGTTTTTT. The variable domain in full, with the rest retrieved from reference TRBV7-9 and TRBJ2-2, is DTGVSQNPRHKITKRGQNVTFRCDPISEHNRLYWYRQTLGQGPEFLTYFQNEAQLEKSRLLSDRFSAERPKGSFSTLEIQRTEQGDSAMYLCASSFGRLSGELFFGEGSRLTVL.

This clone has only a few counts. Other DNA sequences within the sample encode an identical CDR3. V is TRBV5-1 and J is TRBJ1-4; weak D call: TRBD1 (6 bases). V gave up 0 bases and J gave up 7 bases, with 10 bases separating them. The CDR3 loop spans 14 amino acids. Germline lookup yields CDR1 SGHRS and CDR2 YFSETQ. The CDR3 DNA is TGCGCCAGCAGCTTGGGTCAGGGGAGTGAAAAACTGTTTTTT. This codes for CASSLGQGSEKLFF.

The chain is built from TRBV5-1 and TRBJ1-5; 7 nucleotides align to TRBD1. Germline values: CDR1 SGHRS, CDR2 YFSETQ. The CDR3 is 15 residues long. J gave up 4 bases and V 0 bases, and 4 bases lay outside the gene matches. The CDR3 loop reads CASSLGGTDNQPQHF. DNA of the CDR3: TGCGCCAGCAGCTTGGGGGGGACAGATAATCAGCCCCAGCATTTT.

The chain uses TRBV4-1 and TRBJ1-5, with 10 bases that match TRBD1. CDR3 length: 16 residues. The junction had 7 bases not matched to a gene; V was cut back by 3 bases and J by 5 bases. CDR1 MGHRA and CDR2 YSYEKL come from the germline V gene. The CDR3 DNA sequence: TGCGCCAGCAGCCATTTGCCAGGACAGGGGGATCAGCCCCAGCATTTT. This gives the protein CASSHLPGQGDQPQHF.